Below are 27 T cell receptor beta chains sequenced from a single sample in a study of blood T cell repertoires in COVID-19. Profiled with immunoSEQ multiplex PCR; TCRdb holds only in-frame clones, not every one. The sample has fewer than 300,000 clones, 70% to 90% seen once; the top ten hold around 5.8%. Source material: peripheral blood. The source is a woman between 50 and 59 years old with COVID-19, enrolled during active disease.

The chain is built from TRBV24-1 and TRBJ1-4; tentatively, D is TRBD1 (6 bases). The ends were cut back, 7 bases at V and 8 bases at J, with 19 bases in the middle. Germline loops: CDR1 KGHDR, CDR2 SFDVKD. The CDR3 totals 15 residues. Here the CDR3 reads CATSLGGARGEKLFF. The CDR3 DNA sequence: TGTGCCACCAGCCTCGGGGGGGCCCGAGGAGAAAAACTGTTTTTT.

V usage is TRBV12-3 or TRBV12-4 and J usage is TRBJ2-7; TRBD1 aligns across 8 bases. Unmatched junction bases numbered 4, after V lost 3 bases and J lost 6 bases. CDR3 length: 13 amino acids. CDR3 residues: CASSLSRGLEQYF. In DNA form, the CDR3 reads TGTGCCAGCAGTTTGTCCAGGGGGCTCGAGCAGTACTTC.

This chain connects TRBV9 to TRBJ2-3, with D maybe TRBD1 (7 bases). The CDR3 spans 16 residues. Deletions cut 3 bases from V and 2 bases from J, with 16 bases between. Per the germline V gene, CDR1 is SGDLS and CDR2 is YYNGEE. DNA of the CDR3: TGTGCCAGCAGCGCCGGGGGACAGATTTACACAGATACGCAGTATTTT. Translating gives CASSAGGQIYTDTQYF.

The DNA of the CDR3 is TGTGCCAGCAGCAGACAGCGGGCCTCAGATACGCAGTATTTT. Translation gives CASSRQRASDTQYF. This chain connects TRBV11-2 to TRBJ2-3, with D tentatively TRBD2 (6 bases). V was shortened by 5 bases and J by 4 bases, with 13 bases between the two germline ends. Germline CDR1 SGHAT, CDR2 FQNNGV. CDR3 size: 14 residues.

The rearrangement uses TRBV5-1 and TRBJ2-5, with 10 bases lining up with TRBD2. Germline CDR1 is SGHRS and CDR2 is YFSETQ. The trim removed 4 bases at V and 3 bases at J, leaving 12 bases unmatched. The CDR3 runs to 17 residues. The CDR3 DNA sequence: TGCGCCAGCAGCCTCGCCGGGGCTAGCGGGAGTAAAGAGACCCAGTACTTC. As protein: CASSLAGASGSKETQYF.

The genes are TRBV19 and TRBJ1-1, with D possibly TRBD1 on 5 matching bases. CDR1 is LNHDA and CDR2 is SQIVND in the germline V gene (reference sequence). The length of the CDR3 is 16 residues. V was clipped by 5 bases and J by 0 bases, with 16 bases between them. The CDR3 loop is CASSPRTGIMNTEAFF. Here the CDR3 DNA reads TGTGCCAGTAGTCCCCGCACAGGAATCATGAACACTGAAGCTTTCTTT.

The chain is built from TRBV6-6 and TRBJ1-2; TRBD1 is a possible D gene (6 bases). The CDR3 totals 15 residues. The germline V gene has CDR1 MNHNY and CDR2 SVGAGI (reference sequence). The V end was cut by 0 bases, the J end by 6 bases, with 14 bases between. This chain's CDR3 is CASSYSQGSGDGYTF. DNA for the CDR3: TGTGCCAGCAGTTACTCCCAGGGGTCAGGGGATGGCTACACCTTC.

The J gene is TRBJ2-7, the V gene TRBV6-5; TRBD2 matches at 11 bases. The length of the CDR3 is 15 residues. In germline, CDR1 is MNHEY, CDR2 SVGAGI. The junction had 8 bases not matched to a gene; V was cut back by 7 bases and J by 3 bases. The CDR3 loop reads CASTIIAGGIYEQYF. Written as DNA, the CDR3 is TGTGCCAGCACCATTATAGCGGGAGGGATCTACGAGCAGTACTTC.

The V and J genes are TRBV29-1 and TRBJ1-1; TRBD1 matches at 7 bases. V lost 5 bases, J lost 3 bases, and 6 bases stayed unmatched. Germline CDR1 is SQVTM and CDR2 is ANQGSEA. The CDR3 consists of 13 residues. Here the CDR3 reads CSVRQGRDTEAFF. The CDR3 region has the DNA TGCAGCGTTCGACAGGGCAGGGACACTGAAGCTTTCTTT.

V usage is TRBV6-5 and J usage is TRBJ2-1; TRBD2 is a possible D gene (5 bases). CDR1 MNHEY and CDR2 SVGAGI come from the germline V gene. The CDR3 totals 14 residues. Between the trimmed V and J ends, which lost 7 bases and 15 bases, there was a span of 25 bases. CDR3: CASTDGGSLPAWFF. For the CDR3, the DNA is TGTGCCAGCACCGACGGTGGGAGCCTCCCGGCGTGGTTCTTC.

The CDR3 loop reads CASSPRASGSPYEQYF. Written as DNA, the CDR3 is TGTGCCAGCAGCCCGCGCGCTAGCGGGAGTCCCTACGAGCAGTACTTC. The V gene is TRBV5-4, the J gene TRBJ2-7, with 10 bases that match TRBD2. There are 16 residues in the CDR3. V was pared by 4 bases and J by 2 bases, with 9 bases of the junction left unmatched. CDR1 and CDR2 from the germline V gene are SGHNT and YYREEE (reference sequence). The complete variable domain, with remaining parts taken from reference TRBV5-4 and TRBJ2-7, reads ETGVTQSPTHLIKTRGQQVTLRCSSQSGHNTVSWYQQALGQGPQFIFQYYREEENGRGNFPPRFSGLQFPNYSSELNVNALELDDSALYLCASSPRASGSPYEQYFGPGTRLTVT.

The chain combines TRBV7-3 with TRBJ2-7; 11 bases map to TRBD1. V lost 6 bases and J lost 6; bases outside the gene matches: 7. The germline CDR1 and CDR2 sequences are SGHTA and FQGTGA. CDR3 length equals 14 residues. Here the CDR3 DNA reads TGTGCCAGCAGTCCGGGACAGGGGGGATTCGAGCAGTACTTC. Translation: CASSPGQGGFEQYF.

This rearrangement joins TRBV30 to TRBJ2-3; D might be TRBD1 (6 bases). There are 15 residues in the CDR3. Between the trimmed V and J ends, which lost 3 bases and 0 bases, there was a span of 13 bases. Germline-derived CDR1 and CDR2 are GTSNPN and SVGIG (reference sequence). CDR3 sequence (DNA): TGTGCCTGGAGCCGTGGGACAACCAGCACAGATACGCAGTATTTT. It yields the protein CAWSRGTTSTDTQYF.

J is TRBJ2-7 and V is TRBV11-3, with a tentative D call TRBD1 (6 bases). In germline, CDR1 is SGHNT, CDR2 YENEEA. The CDR3 has 15 amino acids. Trimming left V 5 bases short and J 7 bases short, with 21 bases between. The CDR3 nucleotides read TGTGCCAGCAGCCGAGGCCGGGACACCGTTTGGGAGCAGTACTTC. It encodes CASSRGRDTVWEQYF.

J is TRBJ1-1 and V is TRBV6-5; tentative D call: TRBD1 (5 bases). The CDR3 sequence is 13 residues long. Germline V gives CDR1 MNHEY, CDR2 SVGAGI. Trimming stripped 5 bases from V and 3 bases from J, with 10 bases between. CDR3 coding DNA: TGTGCCAGCAGTCGGGCGGGGGACACTGAAGCTTTCTTT. It codes for CASSRAGDTEAFF.

The chain carries TRBV6-6 and TRBJ2-1; D might be TRBD2 (6 bases). The CDR3 sequence is 18 residues long. Trimming shortened V by 5 bases and J by 9 bases, and 29 bases separated the two germline ends. Germline assignment: CDR1 MNHNY and CDR2 SVGAGI (reference sequence). CDR3 residues: CASSRSPGRGSLAVEQFF. As DNA, the CDR3 is TGTGCCAGCAGTCGTTCCCCCGGACGGGGGAGCCTCGCGGTTGAGCAGTTCTTC.

The gene calls are TRBV10-1 and TRBJ2-7; TRBD2 aligns across 8 bases. The CDR3 length is 15 residues. After removal of 6 bases from V and 3 bases from J, the junction contained 10 bases not matched to a gene. Germline CDR1 and CDR2: WNHNN and SYGVQD (reference sequence). The CDR3 spells CASSRGGTSGYEQYF. DNA for the CDR3: TGCGCCAGCAGCCGAGGCGGGACTAGTGGCTACGAGCAGTACTTC.

This clone was found once. The rearrangement links TRBV9 to TRBJ2-6; TRBD2 matches 9 bases. Per germline, CDR1 SGDLS and CDR2 YYNGEE. The CDR3 totals 18 residues. Unmatched junction bases numbered 7, after V lost 3 bases and J lost 0 bases. The CDR3, as DNA: TGTGCCAGCAGCGCCTCGGGACTAGCAAACTCTGGGGCCAACGTCCTGACTTTC. Translated, it gives CASSASGLANSGANVLTF.

This clone was found once. The chain couples TRBV30 to TRBJ1-6; possible D gene TRBD1, 5 bases. Germline loops: CDR1 GTSNPN, CDR2 SVGIG (reference sequence). The CDR3 loop spans 17 amino acids. V was pared by 0 bases and J by 0 bases, with 12 bases between. The CDR3 nucleotides are TGTGCCTGGAGTGTTTCCATGGGGGGCTCCTATAATTCACCCCTCCACTTT. Amino acid sequence: CAWSVSMGGSYNSPLHF.

The genes are TRBV30 and TRBJ1-4, with D possibly TRBD1 on 5 matching bases. CDR1 is GTSNPN, CDR2 SVGIG, per germline (reference sequence). Trimming took off 5 bases at V and 7 bases at J, with 20 bases between the two ends. The CDR3 length is 15 residues. The CDR3 DNA follows: TGTGCCTGGGCCCGGCAGACAGCGGGTGGTGAAAAACTGTTTTTT. Translating gives CAWARQTAGGEKLFF.

V gene TRBV28 combines with J gene TRBJ1-1, with TRBD1 identical over 9 bases. With 5 bases clipped from V and 5 bases from J, the junction kept 15 bases outside the gene matches. Germline V CDR1 and CDR2: MDHEN, SYDVKM. This CDR3 region has 17 residues. The CDR3 bases are TGTGCCAGCAGTATTTCTAGCACAGGGGGCGGCAGGACTGAAGCTTTCTTT. It yields the protein CASSISSTGGGRTEAFF.

The genes are TRBV30 and TRBJ2-1, with D perhaps matching TRBD2 (7 bases). Germline-derived CDR1 and CDR2 are GTSNPN and SVGIG (reference sequence). V shed 4 bases and J shed 4 bases, with 23 bases lying between them. The CDR3 totals 17 residues. Written as DNA, the CDR3 is TGTGCCTGGAACAAGGAGGGGGGGAGGGCCTTATACAATGAGCAGTTCTTC. This translates into CAWNKEGGRALYNEQFF.

The chain recombines TRBV7-2 with TRBJ2-3; 12 nucleotides match TRBD2. Germline lookup yields CDR1 SGHTA and CDR2 FQGNSA. The trim removed 5 bases at V and 2 bases at J, leaving 11 bases unmatched. CDR3 size: 18 residues. CDR3 sequence (DNA): TGTGCCAGCAGCCAGGGGACTAGCGGGCCCCCTTCCACAGATACGCAGTATTTT. Translating gives CASSQGTSGPPSTDTQYF.

The genes are TRBV9 and TRBJ2-2; the D gene is possibly TRBD2 (5 bases). The CDR3 length is 17 residues. The germline V gene has CDR1 SGDLS and CDR2 YYNGEE. V was trimmed by 4 bases and J by 5 bases, leaving 21 bases between them. The CDR3 protein is CASSPTGKGGSTGELFF. CDR3 DNA: TGTGCCAGCAGCCCGACGGGGAAGGGCGGTTCTACCGGGGAGCTGTTTTTT.

The V call is TRBV27, the J call TRBJ1-2; D not resolved. Germline lookup yields CDR1 MNHEY and CDR2 SMNVEV (reference sequence). The CDR3 runs 12 residues. The V end was cut by 4 bases, the J end by 8 bases, with 11 bases between. This CDR3 reads CASSSTSGGYTF. CDR3 DNA: TGTGCCAGCAGTTCCACCTCGGGGGGCTACACCTTC.

The chain combines TRBV29-1 with TRBJ1-3; the D is unclear. The CDR3 length is 13 residues. V was clipped by 3 bases and J by 0 bases, with 6 bases between them. CDR1 and CDR2 (germline): SQVTM, ANQGSEA. For the CDR3, the DNA is TGCAGCGTTGAGATACTCTCTGGAAACACCATATATTTT. It encodes CSVEILSGNTIYF. The variable domain in full, completed from reference TRBV29-1 and TRBJ1-3, reads SAVISQKPSRDICQRGTSLTIQCQVDSQVTMMFWYRQQPGQSLTLIATANQGSEATYESGFVIDKFPISRPNLTFSTLTVSNMSPEDSSIYLCSVEILSGNTIYFGEGSWLTVV.

The chain couples TRBV11-1 to TRBJ2-3; D is perhaps TRBD1 (6 bases). V was cut by 1 base and J by 3 bases, with 11 bases left in between. There are 15 residues in the CDR3. Germline V CDR1 and CDR2: SGHAT, FQDESV (reference sequence). CDR3 in amino acids: CASSLGRQATDTQYF. CDR3 nucleotide sequence: TGTGCCAGCAGCTTAGGACGACAGGCTACAGATACGCAGTATTTT.